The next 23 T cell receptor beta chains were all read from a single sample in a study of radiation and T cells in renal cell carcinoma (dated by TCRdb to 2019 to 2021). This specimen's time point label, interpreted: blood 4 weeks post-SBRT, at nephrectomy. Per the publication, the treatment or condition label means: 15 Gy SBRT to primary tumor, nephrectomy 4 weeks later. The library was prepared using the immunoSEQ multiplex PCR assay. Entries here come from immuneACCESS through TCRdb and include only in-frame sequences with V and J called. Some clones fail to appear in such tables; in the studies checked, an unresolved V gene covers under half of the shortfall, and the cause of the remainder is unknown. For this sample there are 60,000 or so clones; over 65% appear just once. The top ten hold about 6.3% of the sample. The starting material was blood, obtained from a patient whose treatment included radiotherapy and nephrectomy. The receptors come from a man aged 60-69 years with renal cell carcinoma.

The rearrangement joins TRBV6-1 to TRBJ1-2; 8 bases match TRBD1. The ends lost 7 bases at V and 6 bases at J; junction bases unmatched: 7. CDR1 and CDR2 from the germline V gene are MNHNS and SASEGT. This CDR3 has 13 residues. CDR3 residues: CASNLDRVDGYTF. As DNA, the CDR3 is TGTGCCAGCAACCTGGACAGGGTGGATGGCTACACCTTC.

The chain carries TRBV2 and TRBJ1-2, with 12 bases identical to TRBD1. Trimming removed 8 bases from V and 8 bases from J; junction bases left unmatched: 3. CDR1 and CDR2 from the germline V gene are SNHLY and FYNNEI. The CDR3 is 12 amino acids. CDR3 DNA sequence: TGTGCCAGCGGGACAGGGGGCGGAGGCTACACCTTC. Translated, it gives CASGTGGGGYTF.

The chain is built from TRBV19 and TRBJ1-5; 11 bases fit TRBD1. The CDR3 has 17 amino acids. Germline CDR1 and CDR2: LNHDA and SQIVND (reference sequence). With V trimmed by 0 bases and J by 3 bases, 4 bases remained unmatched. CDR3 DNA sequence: TGTGCCAGTAGTATAGATGGGACAGGGGGTGCCAATCAGCCCCAGCATTTT. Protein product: CASSIDGTGGANQPQHF.

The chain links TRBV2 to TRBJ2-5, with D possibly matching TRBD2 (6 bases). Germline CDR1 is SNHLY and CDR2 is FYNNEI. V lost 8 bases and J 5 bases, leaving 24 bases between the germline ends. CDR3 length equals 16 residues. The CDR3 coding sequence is TGTGCCAGCGCGGGCGTGGGGGGACTCCGTGGGGAGACCCAGTACTTC. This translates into CASAGVGGLRGETQYF.

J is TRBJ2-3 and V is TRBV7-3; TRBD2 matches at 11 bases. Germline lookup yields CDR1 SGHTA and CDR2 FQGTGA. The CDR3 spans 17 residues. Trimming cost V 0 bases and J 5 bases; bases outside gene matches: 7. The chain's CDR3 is CASSLTTSGIRQDTQYF. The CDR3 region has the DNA TGTGCCAGCAGCTTAACGACTAGCGGGATTAGGCAAGATACGCAGTATTTT.

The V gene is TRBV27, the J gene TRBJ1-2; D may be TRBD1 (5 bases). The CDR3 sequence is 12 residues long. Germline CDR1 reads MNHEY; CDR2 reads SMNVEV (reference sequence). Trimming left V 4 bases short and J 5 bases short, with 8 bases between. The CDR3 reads CASSSTVYGYTF. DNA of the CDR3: TGTGCCAGCAGTTCGACAGTATATGGCTACACCTTC.

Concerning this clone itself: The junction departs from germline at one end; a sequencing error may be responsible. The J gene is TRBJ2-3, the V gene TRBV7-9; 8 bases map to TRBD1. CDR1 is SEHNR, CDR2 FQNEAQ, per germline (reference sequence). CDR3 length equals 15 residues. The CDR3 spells CASSSLQGDTATQYF. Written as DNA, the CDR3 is TGTGCCAGCAGCTCCCTACAGGGGGACACAGCTACGCAGTATTTT.

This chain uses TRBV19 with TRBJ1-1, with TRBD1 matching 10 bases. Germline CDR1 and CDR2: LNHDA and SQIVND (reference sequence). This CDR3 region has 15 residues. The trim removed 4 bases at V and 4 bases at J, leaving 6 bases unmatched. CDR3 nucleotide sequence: TGTGCCAGTAGTAATGCCGGGACAGGGGTCACTGAAGCTTTCTTT. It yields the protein CASSNAGTGVTEAFF.

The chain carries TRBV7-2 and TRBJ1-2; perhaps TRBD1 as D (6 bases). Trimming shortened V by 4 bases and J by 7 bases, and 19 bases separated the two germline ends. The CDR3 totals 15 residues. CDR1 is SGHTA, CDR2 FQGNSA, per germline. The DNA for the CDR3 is TGTGCCAGCAGCTCATACGACATACGGGGGCTTGGCTACACCTTC. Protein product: CASSSYDIRGLGYTF.

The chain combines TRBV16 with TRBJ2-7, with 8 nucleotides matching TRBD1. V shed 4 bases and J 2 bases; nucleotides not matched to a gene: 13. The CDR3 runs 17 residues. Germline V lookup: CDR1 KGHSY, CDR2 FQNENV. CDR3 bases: TGTGCCAGCAGCCCCGTTCCGGGACAGGCCGTCACCTACGAGCAGTACGTC. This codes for CASSPVPGQAVTYEQYV.

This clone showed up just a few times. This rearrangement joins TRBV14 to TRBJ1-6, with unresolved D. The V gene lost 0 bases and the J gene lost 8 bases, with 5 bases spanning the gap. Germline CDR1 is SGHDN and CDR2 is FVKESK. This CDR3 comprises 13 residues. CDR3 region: CASSQERDSPLHF. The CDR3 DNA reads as TGTGCCAGCAGCCAAGAAAGGGATTCACCCCTCCACTTT. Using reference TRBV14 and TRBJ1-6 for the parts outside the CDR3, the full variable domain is EAGVTQFPSHSVIEKGQTVTLRCDPISGHDNLYWYRRVMGKEIKFLLHFVKESKQDESGMPNNRFLAERTGGTYSTLKVQPAELEDSGVYFCASSQERDSPLHFGNGTRLTVT.

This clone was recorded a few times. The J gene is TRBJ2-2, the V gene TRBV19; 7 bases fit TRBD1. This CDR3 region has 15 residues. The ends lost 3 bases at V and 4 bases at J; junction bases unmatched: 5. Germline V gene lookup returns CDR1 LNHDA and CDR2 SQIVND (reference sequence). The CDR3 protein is CASSIEQGSTGELFF. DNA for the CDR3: TGTGCCAGTAGTATTGAACAGGGGAGCACCGGGGAGCTGTTTTTT.

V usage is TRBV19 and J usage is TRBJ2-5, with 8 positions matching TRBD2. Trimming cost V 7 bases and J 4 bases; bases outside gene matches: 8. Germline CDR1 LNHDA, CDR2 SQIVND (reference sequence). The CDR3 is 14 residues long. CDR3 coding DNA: TGTGCCAGTAACTCCGGGGGGGCCGTAGAGACCCAGTACTTC. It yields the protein CASNSGGAVETQYF. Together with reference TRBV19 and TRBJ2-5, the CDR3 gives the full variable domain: DGGITQSPKYLFRKEGQNVTLSCEQNLNHDAMYWYRQDPGQGLRLIYYSQIVNDFQKGDIAEGYSVSREKKESFPLTVTSAQKNPTAFYLCASNSGGAVETQYFGPGTRLLVL.

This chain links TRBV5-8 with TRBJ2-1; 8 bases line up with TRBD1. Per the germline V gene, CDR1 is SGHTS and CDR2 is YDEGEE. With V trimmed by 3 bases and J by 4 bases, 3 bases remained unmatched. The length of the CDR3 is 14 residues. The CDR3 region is CASSWGQVYNEQFF. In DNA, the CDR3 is TGTGCCAGCAGCTGGGGACAGGTTTACAATGAGCAGTTCTTC.

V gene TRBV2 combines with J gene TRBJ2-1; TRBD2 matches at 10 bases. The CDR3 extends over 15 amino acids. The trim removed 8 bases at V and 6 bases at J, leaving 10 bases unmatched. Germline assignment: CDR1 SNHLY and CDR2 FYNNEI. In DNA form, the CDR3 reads TGTGCCAGCGAGGCAAGCGGGAGGGGCGTCAATGAGCAGTTCTTC. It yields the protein CASEASGRGVNEQFF.

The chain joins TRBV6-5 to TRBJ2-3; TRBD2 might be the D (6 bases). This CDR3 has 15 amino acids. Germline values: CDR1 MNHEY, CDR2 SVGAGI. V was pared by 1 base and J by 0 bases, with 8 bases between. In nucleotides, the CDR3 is TGTGCCAGCAGTTACTTTAGCGGTAGCACAGATACGCAGTATTTT. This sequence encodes CASSYFSGSTDTQYF.

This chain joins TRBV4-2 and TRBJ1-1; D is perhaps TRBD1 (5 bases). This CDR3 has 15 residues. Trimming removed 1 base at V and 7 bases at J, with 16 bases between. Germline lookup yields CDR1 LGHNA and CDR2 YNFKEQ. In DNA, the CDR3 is TGTGCCAGCAGCCAAGTTGGGGGTGGCAGAGATGAAGCTTTCTTT. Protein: CASSQVGGGRDEAFF.

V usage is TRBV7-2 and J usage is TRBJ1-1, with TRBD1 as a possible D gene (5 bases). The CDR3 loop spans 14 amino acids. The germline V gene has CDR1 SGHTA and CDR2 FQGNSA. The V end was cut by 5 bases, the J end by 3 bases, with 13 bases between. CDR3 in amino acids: CASSPRGEHTEAFF. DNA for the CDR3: TGTGCCAGCAGCCCCCGAGGGGAGCACACTGAAGCTTTCTTT.

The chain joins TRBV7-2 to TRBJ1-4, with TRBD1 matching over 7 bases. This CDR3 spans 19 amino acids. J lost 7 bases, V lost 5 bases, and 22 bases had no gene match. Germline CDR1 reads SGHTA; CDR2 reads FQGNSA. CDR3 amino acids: CASSPGTANIATLREKLFF. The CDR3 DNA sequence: TGTGCCAGCAGCCCCGGGACAGCGAATATCGCTACTCTTCGTGAAAAACTGTTTTTT.

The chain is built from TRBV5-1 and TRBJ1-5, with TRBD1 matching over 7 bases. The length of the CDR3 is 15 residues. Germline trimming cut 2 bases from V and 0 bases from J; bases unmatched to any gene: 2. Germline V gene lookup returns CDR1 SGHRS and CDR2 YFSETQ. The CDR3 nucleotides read TGCGCCAGCAGCTTCACAGGGGATAGCAATCAGCCCCAGCATTTT. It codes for CASSFTGDSNQPQHF.

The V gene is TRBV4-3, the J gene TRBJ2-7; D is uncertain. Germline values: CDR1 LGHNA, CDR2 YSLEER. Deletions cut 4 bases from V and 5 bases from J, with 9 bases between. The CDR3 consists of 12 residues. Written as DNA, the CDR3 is TGCGCCAGCAGCCTAGGCTGGGACGAGCAGTACTTC. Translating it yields CASSLGWDEQYF.

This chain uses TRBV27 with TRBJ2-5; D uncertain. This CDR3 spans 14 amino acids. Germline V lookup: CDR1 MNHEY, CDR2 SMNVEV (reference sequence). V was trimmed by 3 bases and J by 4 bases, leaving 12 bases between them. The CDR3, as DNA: TGTGCCAGCAGTTTTTATGGCCCGTCAGAGACCCAGTACTTC. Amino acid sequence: CASSFYGPSETQYF.

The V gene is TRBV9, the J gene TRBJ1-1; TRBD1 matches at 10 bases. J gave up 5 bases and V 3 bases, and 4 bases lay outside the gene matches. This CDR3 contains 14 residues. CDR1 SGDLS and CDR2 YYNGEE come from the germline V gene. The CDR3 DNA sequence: TGTGCCAGCAGCGGTGGACAGGGGGTGACTGAAGCTTTCTTT. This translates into CASSGGQGVTEAFF.